Presented here are 27 T cell receptor beta chains from one specimen sequenced in a study of blood T cell repertoires in COVID-19. Using immunoSEQ multiplex PCR, the repertoire was profiled, and TCRdb retains in-frame clones only, with some absent. The sample contains a few hundred thousand clones, approximately 90% of which appear only once. Sequencing used peripheral blood. The receptors were gathered from a man in his 60s who had recovered from COVID-19.

This clone appeared a single time. This chain links TRBV27 with TRBJ1-3, with 9 bases that match TRBD1. The CDR3 runs to 14 residues. Germline CDR1 and CDR2: MNHEY and SMNVEV (reference sequence). Germline trimming cut 7 bases from V and 4 bases from J; bases unmatched to any gene: 5. The CDR3 loop reads CASKEQGAGNTIYF. The CDR3 DNA follows: TGTGCCAGCAAAGAACAGGGGGCCGGAAACACCATATATTTT.

This clone was found once. The V and J genes are TRBV10-3 and TRBJ1-6; a weak D match, TRBD1 (5 bases). The germline V gene has CDR1 ENHRY and CDR2 SYGVKD. The CDR3 spans 16 residues. V shed 0 bases and J shed 4 bases, with 10 bases lying between them. DNA of the CDR3: TGTGCCATCAGTGAGTCTCAGGGAAGATATAATTCACCCCTCCACTTT. Protein sequence: CAISESQGRYNSPLHF.

V is TRBV12-2 and J is TRBJ2-1; TRBD2, as called in the table, went unchecked against the DNA. TRBV12-2 is termed a pseudogene. This CDR3 region has 17 residues. CDR3 loop: CASRLGPGTSVENEQFF. CDR3 coding DNA: TGTGCAAGTCGCTTAGGGCCCGGGACTAGCGTAGAGAATGAGCAGTTCTTC.

This clone has a handful of counts. This chain joins TRBV10-1 and TRBJ1-5; 10 nucleotides align to TRBD1. The V and J ends lost 6 bases and 4 bases, in that order; junction bases with no gene match: 6. The CDR3 length is 15 residues. The germline gives CDR1 WNHNN, CDR2 SYGVQD (reference sequence). CDR3: CASRYRTGGNQPQHF. The CDR3 region has the DNA TGCGCCAGCAGATACCGGACAGGGGGGAATCAGCCCCAGCATTTT.

The rearrangement links TRBV4-1 to TRBJ1-4, with 7 bases fitting TRBD1. The germline V gene encodes CDR1 MGHRA and CDR2 YSYEKL. V was pared by 4 bases and J by 7 bases, with 15 bases of the junction left unmatched. This CDR3 contains 17 residues. CDR3 DNA: TGCGCCAGCAGCCGCCTTGGGGAGAGGGGGCCAATTGAAAAACTGTTTTTT. Translated: CASSRLGERGPIEKLFF.

J is TRBJ2-2 and V is TRBV9; D ambiguous. This CDR3 is built from 13 residues. V was shortened by 3 bases and J by 0 bases, with 3 bases between the two germline ends. Germline-derived CDR1 and CDR2 are SGDLS and YYNGEE. In DNA form, the CDR3 reads TGTGCCAGCAGCGCATCGAACACCGGGGAGCTGTTTTTT. This codes for CASSASNTGELFF.

The chain recombines TRBV5-1 with TRBJ1-4; 7 bases match TRBD1. With 0 bases clipped from V and 8 bases from J, the junction kept 4 bases outside the gene matches. The CDR3 spans 14 residues. CDR1 and CDR2 from the germline V gene are SGHRS and YFSETQ. CDR3 loop: CASSLEGAGEKLFF. The CDR3 region has the DNA TGCGCCAGCAGCTTGGAGGGGGCAGGAGAAAAACTGTTTTTT.

This chain connects TRBV18 to TRBJ1-6, with D possibly matching TRBD1 (6 bases). Germline values: CDR1 KGHSH, CDR2 LQKENI. V was shortened by 3 bases and J by 7 bases, with 10 bases between the two germline ends. The CDR3 spans 14 residues. CDR3 DNA sequence: TGTGCCAGCTCACCGGACAGCCTCAATTCACCCCTCCACTTT. Translating gives CASSPDSLNSPLHF.

The chain links TRBV25-1 to TRBJ2-2; D is perhaps TRBD1 (5 bases). V was cut by 10 bases and J by 10 bases, with 28 bases left in between. Germline-derived CDR1 and CDR2 are MGHDK and SYGVNS. This CDR3 contains 16 residues. This chain's CDR3 is CANPDWGLISIAELFF. CDR3 nucleotide sequence: TGTGCCAACCCCGACTGGGGCCTAATCTCAATTGCGGAGCTGTTTTTT.

The V and J genes are TRBV6-1 and TRBJ2-2, with D hard to call. The V and J ends lost 0 bases and 2 bases respectively, with 13 bases between them. Germline-derived CDR1 and CDR2 are MNHNS and SASEGT. The CDR3 loop spans 17 amino acids. This chain's CDR3 is CASSEAYRAPNTGELFF. The CDR3 DNA reads TGTGCCAGCAGTGAAGCGTACAGAGCCCCAAACACCGGGGAGCTGTTTTTT.

Only a few counts were recorded for this clone. This sequence joins TRBV6-5 and TRBJ2-2, with 10 positions matching TRBD2. The CDR3 spans 15 residues. With 6 bases clipped from V and 0 bases from J, the junction kept 1 base outside the gene matches. The germline V gene has CDR1 MNHEY and CDR2 SVGAGI. For the CDR3, the DNA is TGTGCCAGCAGAAGCGGGGGGGCGAACACCGGGGAGCTGTTTTTT. Its protein product is CASRSGGANTGELFF.

The chain couples TRBV19 to TRBJ1-2, with 7 nucleotides matching TRBD1. V was pared by 6 bases and J by 7 bases, with 11 bases of the junction left unmatched. This CDR3 spans 14 amino acids. Germline CDR1 is LNHDA and CDR2 is SQIVND (reference sequence). DNA for the CDR3: TGTGCCAGTAGCCCCTCCCGACAGGGAGGTGGCTACACCTTC. Its protein is CASSPSRQGGGYTF.

CDR3 coding DNA: TGTGCCACCAGTGATTTTAGAAGCAGACTAGCGGGGGGGGCCTGGGAGCAGTTCTTC. Translated, it gives CATSDFRSRLAGGAWEQFF. The gene calls are TRBV24-1 and TRBJ2-1; 14 positions agree with TRBD2. The germline V gene has CDR1 KGHDR and CDR2 SFDVKD. The junction had 14 bases not matched to a gene; V was cut back by 1 base and J by 10 bases. The CDR3 is 19 residues long.

This clone appeared once. The rearrangement uses TRBV7-9 and TRBJ1-4; D is perhaps TRBD1 (5 bases). Trimming stripped 3 bases from V and 7 bases from J, with 12 bases between. CDR3 length: 14 amino acids. Germline CDR1 SEHNR, CDR2 FQNEAQ (reference sequence). The CDR3 DNA reads TGTGCCAGCAGCTTGACTAGGGGAGGTGAAAAACTGTTTTTT. Protein: CASSLTRGGEKLFF. The complete variable domain, with remaining parts taken from reference TRBV7-9 and TRBJ1-4, reads DTGVSQNPRHKITKRGQNVTFRCDPISEHNRLYWYRQTLGQGPEFLTYFQNEAQLEKSRLLSDRFSAERPKGSFSTLEIQRTEQGDSAMYLCASSLTRGGEKLFFGSGTQLSVL.

The genes are TRBV7-6 and TRBJ1-3; D is unresolved. In germline, CDR1 is SGHVS, CDR2 FNYEAQ. The CDR3 is 17 residues long. V was pared by 8 bases and J by 0 bases, with 20 bases between. The CDR3 spells CASGGRQAHFSGNTIYF. The CDR3 DNA reads as TGTGCCAGCGGAGGTCGGCAGGCCCATTTCTCTGGAAACACCATATATTTT.

The genes are TRBV7-2 and TRBJ2-7, with 12 bases lining up with TRBD2. This CDR3 region has 14 residues. Germline CDR1 reads SGHTA; CDR2 reads FQGNSA. Trimming cost V 5 bases and J 5 bases; bases outside gene matches: 4. This chain's CDR3 is CASSTSGGRNEQYF. The CDR3 DNA reads as TGTGCCAGCAGCACTAGCGGGGGGCGGAACGAGCAGTACTTC.

The chain joins TRBV27 to TRBJ1-2; no reliable D call. The CDR3 covers 14 residues. Germline CDR1 and CDR2: MNHEY and SMNVEV (reference sequence). Trimming cost V 0 bases and J 8 bases, with 13 bases left between them. CDR3 sequence: CASSLSDGVGGYTF. The CDR3 coding sequence is TGTGCCAGCAGTTTATCGGACGGGGTTGGAGGCTACACCTTC.

The V and J genes are TRBV11-2 and TRBJ2-2; D uncertain. Germline lookup yields CDR1 SGHAT and CDR2 FQNNGV. The ends were cut back, 8 bases at V and 4 bases at J, with 11 bases in the middle. This CDR3 spans 13 amino acids. CDR3 coding DNA: TGTGCCAGCGGGCTTACCCCCACCGGGGAGCTGTTTTTT. The encoded protein is CASGLTPTGELFF.

The V gene is TRBV4-2, the J gene TRBJ1-1; TRBD1 might be the D (6 bases). The CDR3 runs to 17 residues. Trimming removed 3 bases from V and 2 bases from J, with 19 bases in between. The V gene's germline CDR1 is LGHNA and CDR2 YNFKEQ. CDR3 in amino acids: CASSHQQGQGANTEAFF. The CDR3 DNA follows: TGTGCCAGCAGCCATCAACAGGGACAAGGGGCCAACACTGAAGCTTTCTTT.

The chain carries TRBV30 and TRBJ1-1, with D possibly matching TRBD1 (6 bases). The CDR3 loop spans 13 amino acids. The V end lost 4 bases, the J end lost 4 bases, and 13 bases lay between the germline ends. Germline CDR1 reads GTSNPN; CDR2 reads SVGIG (reference sequence). The CDR3 region has the DNA TGTGCCTGGAAATACAGGGAAGGCACTGAAGCTTTCTTT. Its translation is CAWKYREGTEAFF.

This clone was seen a single time. The V gene is TRBV6-5, the J gene TRBJ2-1; 9 nucleotides align to TRBD2. Germline CDR1 reads MNHEY; CDR2 reads SVGAGI. J was trimmed by 6 bases and V by 6 bases; bases with no gene match: 9. The CDR3 is made up of 15 amino acids. CDR3 loop: CASSRSGGRGNEQFF. CDR3 sequence (DNA): TGTGCCAGCAGCCGCAGCGGGGGGCGCGGCAATGAGCAGTTCTTC.

V is TRBV10-3 and J is TRBJ1-5; the D gene is possibly TRBD1 (6 bases). The CDR3 is made up of 14 amino acids. Germline-derived CDR1 and CDR2 are ENHRY and SYGVKD. V lost 5 bases and J lost 4, with 12 bases in between. CDR3 DNA: TGTGCCATCAGTTCAGGGGCAGGTAATCAGCCCCAGCATTTT. Translating gives CAISSGAGNQPQHF.

The chain employs TRBV2 and TRBJ1-4, with 8 positions matching TRBD1. The germline V gene has CDR1 SNHLY and CDR2 FYNNEI. J gave up 3 bases and V 7 bases, and 7 bases lay outside the gene matches. This CDR3 region has 15 residues. The CDR3 bases are TGTGCCAGCATGGGACAGGCCCTTCCTAATGAAAAACTGTTTTTT. This sequence encodes CASMGQALPNEKLFF. The full variable domain, its missing parts supplied by reference TRBV2 and TRBJ1-4, is EPEVTQTPSHQVTQMGQEVILRCVPISNHLYFYWYRQILGQKVEFLVSFYNNEISEKSEIFDDQFSVERPDGSNFTLKIRSTKLEDSAMYFCASMGQALPNEKLFFGSGTQLSVL.

This chain links TRBV18 with TRBJ2-6; 9 nucleotides match TRBD1. The germline CDR1 and CDR2 sequences are KGHSH and LQKENI. This CDR3 contains 17 residues. V was pared by 4 bases and J by 0 bases, with 4 bases of the junction left unmatched. The CDR3, as DNA: TGTGCCAGCTCACTTACGGGACAGGGCTCTGGGGCCAACGTCCTGACTTTC. Amino acids: CASSLTGQGSGANVLTF.

This clone was found a few times. The chain joins TRBV19 to TRBJ2-7; 7 bases line up with TRBD1. The junction had 6 bases not matched to a gene; V was cut back by 4 bases and J by 3 bases. The germline V gene has CDR1 LNHDA and CDR2 SQIVND (reference sequence). CDR3 size: 14 residues. CDR3 nucleotide sequence: TGTGCCAGTAGTACGACAGGGTTCGACTACGAGCAGTACTTC. Translated: CASSTTGFDYEQYF. Filled out from reference TRBV19 and TRBJ2-7, the complete variable domain reads DGGITQSPKYLFRKEGQNVTLSCEQNLNHDAMYWYRQDPGQGLRLIYYSQIVNDFQKGDIAEGYSVSREKKESFPLTVTSAQKNPTAFYLCASSTTGFDYEQYFGPGTRLTVT.

The chain combines TRBV27 with TRBJ2-1, with D perhaps matching TRBD2 (6 bases). Per germline, CDR1 MNHEY and CDR2 SMNVEV (reference sequence). The V end was cut by 0 bases, the J end by 0 bases, with 9 bases between. This CDR3 contains 16 residues. The CDR3: CASSLSEGSSYNEQFF. CDR3 coding DNA: TGTGCCAGCAGTTTATCGGAGGGGAGCTCCTACAATGAGCAGTTCTTC.

The chain uses TRBV9 and TRBJ2-2; 7 bases align to TRBD2. This CDR3 is 14 amino acids long. V dropped 0 bases and J dropped 7; count of bases not matched to a gene: 3. Germline V lookup: CDR1 SGDLS, CDR2 YYNGEE. The CDR3 spells CASSVAAGFGELFF. In nucleotides, the CDR3 is TGTGCCAGCAGCGTAGCAGCGGGGTTCGGGGAGCTGTTTTTT.